This TCR beta chain was identified in a study of blood T cell repertoires in COVID-19. Study details: Researchers got acute and convalescent COVID-19 samples from the United States, Italy and Spain. From T cells, B-cell-depleted T cells, or PBMCs came the material, which was cDNA or gDNA.

The assay was immunoSEQ multiplex PCR, and TCRdb's table has in-frame clones only and misses some. The sample holds approximately 300,000 clones, 89% seen once. The study drew participants aged about 18 to 90 years from approximately 23 US areas. The CDR3 covers 13 residues. Trimming took 4 bases from V and 5 from J; bases not matched to a gene: 4. Germline CDR1 is SQVTM and CDR2 is ANQGSEA. The chain links TRBV29-1 to TRBJ1-1; the match to TRBD1 covers 10 bases. This TCR was sampled from a man in his 60s who had recovered from COVID-19. Sample: PBMCs or T cells enriched from blood (not recorded which). The CDR3 sequence is CSVVRTGGTEAFF. Here the CDR3 DNA reads TGCAGCGTTGTAAGGACAGGGGGAACTGAAGCTTTCTTT.